This T cell receptor (beta chain) came from a study of blood T cell repertoires in COVID-19 (dated by TCRdb to 2020 to 2021). Some background on the complete study: Collaborator samples came from the United States, Italy and Spain and covered acute and convalescent phases of COVID-19. The material from the prospective study consisted of cDNA or gDNA derived from T cells, B-cell-depleted T cells, or PBMCs. The dataset comprised deeply sampled blood TCRbeta repertoires from subjects exposed to, actively infected with, or recovered from COVID-19. The repertoires were released in a freely available public database intended as a resource for research on the immune response to SARS-CoV-2. The samples were drawn from two sources: the first 160 participants of the ongoing ImmuneRACE study, and fewer than 1,500 subjects contributed by 6 global collaborators. The sample metadata nearly always contained a de-identified subject ID, COVID-19 status, age in years and sex. Where available, HLA class I and class II types were obtained from metadata supplied by the sample provider rather than from assay-based typing.

Results the study describes overall, beyond this receptor: How much clinical and demographic metadata was included differed by source and by participant, and the metadata was provided uncurated.

TCRbeta CDR3 regions were amplified from genomic DNA using the immunoSEQ Assay, a bias-controlled multiplex PCR. For the original study's pipeline: Nucleated cell counts per sample were estimated from amplification of reference gene primers within the assay. To quantify the absolute abundance of each unique TCRbeta CDR3 rearrangement, sequence reads were collapsed and filtered. For each sample, productive Simpson clonality was calculated by taking the square root of Simpson's diversity index across productive rearrangements. TCRdb limited this immuneACCESS table to in-frame rearrangements with V and J called. A share of clones is missing; checked studies link under half to unresolved V genes, and the rest is unexplained. The DNA was the basis for D and trimming; V, J and clone size are from that table. The sample has 210,000 or so clones on record, around 80% of them singletons. The ten largest clones represent around 5.1% of the sample.

Note on this clone: Its target antigen remains unknown. No clone much larger than this one lies a single base away; base qualities are absent.

The CDR3 spans 16 residues, from the cysteine through the phenylalanine. CDR3 DNA only is kept here, 48 bases in frame from base 1. V is reduced by 4 bases and J by 1 base, leaving a spacing of 17 bases between them. CDR1 and CDR2 are read off the germline V gene as SGHDT and YYEEEE. Whole blood was collected in K2EDTA tubes by collaborating institutions according to the institutions' own protocols. Collaborator samples were shipped for TCRbeta analysis as frozen whole blood, isolated PBMCs, or DNA extracted from either sample type. The sample taken for sequencing was peripheral blood. The TCR originated in a human donor in a cohort sampled during active COVID-19. The sequence joins TRBV5-6 to TRBJ1-1; the D gene identity is not certain. In nucleotide form, the sequence is TGTGCCAGCAGCCCGGTTCTTGAGGTTGGGAACACTGAAGCTTTCTTT. This encodes CASSPVLEVGNTEAFF.